This T cell receptor (beta chain) derives from a study of T cell responses to AZD1222 COVID-19 vaccine. Study findings and constraints: Spike-specific TCRs gained breadth and depth after people received two AZD1222 doses. AZD1222 recipients seropositive at baseline numbered only six or seven. Donors were mostly white British, more females; clonal diversity possibly underestimated.

Analysis merged second doses at about 4 or about 12 weeks. Only in-frame clones appear in the TCRdb table, and some are missing; sequencing was by immunoSEQ multiplex PCR. The top ten hold around 1.4% of the sample, which has about 78,000 clones, 85% to 90% seen once. Notes on this clone: Its antigen is not known.

Trimming removed 1 base from V and 5 bases from J, with 23 bases in between. The germline gives CDR1 PRHDT, CDR2 FYEKMQ (reference sequence). The CDR3 has 18 amino acids. This sequence joins TRBV13 and TRBJ1-2; D uncertain. The sequence was obtained from an adult who received the AZD1222 COVID-19 vaccine. The sample consisted of peripheral blood, taken 28 days after the second AZD1222 dose. The CDR3 loop is CASSLELVNWVKAYGYTF. The CDR3 bases are TGTGCCAGCAGCTTAGAATTAGTTAATTGGGTGAAAGCGTATGGCTACACCTTC. The full variable domain, its missing parts supplied by reference TRBV13 and TRBJ1-2, is AAGVIQSPRHLIKEKRETATLKCYPIPRHDTVYWYQQGPGQDPQFLISFYEKMQSDKGSIPDRFSAQQFSDYHSELNMSSLELGDSALYFCASSLELVNWVKAYGYTFGSGTRLTVV.